The source of this T cell receptor (beta chain) is a study of identical twins. With 5 bases clipped from V and 5 bases from J, the junction kept 12 bases outside the gene matches. CDR3 length: 19 residues. Germline CDR1 reads LNHDA; CDR2 reads SQIVND (reference sequence). Template switching created a universal primer site, and the cDNA included unique molecular identifiers. TCRdb used MiXCR to reprocess the 5' RACE reads, holding one entry per CDR3 protein. Here the sample spans 700,000 to 950,000 distinct CDR3 sequences, 9% to 15% being singletons. Note on this clonotype: The antigen is undetermined.

Whole-study findings and limits: Out-of-frame sharing of TCR alpha in monozygotic twins was underestimated by models. Excess sharing by twins proved weaker in beta out-of-frame sequences. Out-of-frame alpha sequences shared by twins were enriched for low generation probability.

This same sample was also part of a study on yellow fever vaccine responses in identical twins.

Material: PBMCs. This clonotype originated in a woman between 18 and 30 years old in good health. The chain links TRBV19 to TRBJ2-1; TRBD2 agrees at 16 bases. The CDR3 bases are TGTGCCAGTAGTCCAGAGGGACTAGCGGGAGGGCCGAAGGACAATGAGCAGTTCTTC. This codes for CASSPEGLAGGPKDNEQFF.